This T cell receptor (beta chain) is drawn from a study of tumor-infiltrating lymphocytes in oesophageal squamous cell carcinoma. V lost 5 bases, J lost 14 bases, and 29 bases lay in between. The germline gives CDR1 DFQATT, CDR2 SNEGSKA (reference sequence). This CDR3 spans 15 amino acids. TCRdb fed the PCR reads into MiXCR, producing one record per CDR3 protein. This table has about 16,000 distinct CDR3 sequences, over 40% appearing once. The specimen was esophageal tumor tissue. The chain recombines TRBV20-1 with TRBJ2-3, with D possibly being TRBD1 (6 bases). The TCR originated in a male donor with esophageal squamous cell carcinoma. CDR3 nucleotides: TGCAGTGCTTTTCACCGGGACAAGAACACCGGGGAGCTGTATTTT. Protein sequence: CSAFHRDKNTGELYF.